The 32 T cell receptor beta chains below come from one sample, sequenced in a study of blood T cell repertoires in COVID-19 (TCRdb year 2020). The method was the immunoSEQ multiplex PCR assay. The source is immuneACCESS, and TCRdb retained only in-frame sequences with V and J called. Part of the clones is not carried over; for the studies checked, unresolved V genes explain less than half of this, and the remainder is unexplained. The sample table contains 100,000 to 150,000 clones; only one count was recorded for 75% to 85% of them. Clones ranked in the top ten supply more than 3% of the sample. The sequenced sample was peripheral blood. The receptors were gathered from a woman aged 45-65 years with acute or convalescent COVID-19.

This clone was seen a few times. The chain couples TRBV18 to TRBJ2-7, with D possibly TRBD1 on 5 matching bases. Germline CDR1 is KGHSH and CDR2 is LQKENI. There are 12 residues in the CDR3. V was shortened by 3 bases and J by 6 bases, with 9 bases between the two germline ends. CDR3 sequence: CASSPTGPEQYF. The CDR3, as DNA: TGTGCCAGCTCACCCACAGGTCCCGAGCAGTACTTC.

In DNA form, the CDR3 reads TGCGCCAGCAGGGGAGGGACAGGGTCTTGGCAGACCCAGTACTTC. Translating gives CASRGGTGSWQTQYF. The V call is TRBV5-1, the J call TRBJ2-5; 9 nucleotides match TRBD1. Germline CDR1 reads SGHRS; CDR2 reads YFSETQ. J gave up 6 bases and V 5 bases, and 11 bases lay outside the gene matches. This CDR3 has 15 residues.

The J gene is TRBJ1-1, the V gene TRBV12-3 or TRBV12-4; D call uncertain. V lost 5 bases and J 2 bases, leaving 9 bases between the germline ends. This CDR3 has 13 amino acids. CDR3 coding DNA: TGTGCCAGCAGTCCAACACAAAACACTGAAGCTTTCTTT. It encodes CASSPTQNTEAFF.

This chain links TRBV5-1 with TRBJ2-7, with 11 nucleotides matching TRBD2. Trimming cost V 4 bases and J 0 bases; bases outside gene matches: 9. This CDR3 has 17 residues. Germline values: CDR1 SGHRS, CDR2 YFSETQ. Here the CDR3 reads CASSPGLAGWSSYEQYF. As DNA, the CDR3 is TGCGCCAGCAGCCCCGGACTAGCGGGTTGGAGCTCCTACGAGCAGTACTTC.

The V gene is TRBV19, the J gene TRBJ1-5; the D gene is possibly TRBD1 (6 bases). V was clipped by 8 bases and J by 5 bases, with 22 bases between them. The CDR3 is 16 residues long. Germline CDR1 and CDR2: LNHDA and SQIVND (reference sequence). The CDR3 bases are TGTGCCAGTCAAAGGGGGGGCCCGGGGGAATATCAGCCCCAGCATTTT. This codes for CASQRGGPGEYQPQHF.

The V and J genes are TRBV19 and TRBJ2-3; TRBD2 aligns across 10 bases. CDR1 is LNHDA, CDR2 SQIVND, per germline (reference sequence). V shed 4 bases, J shed 3 bases, and the junction held 10 bases outside the gene matches. CDR3 size: 17 residues. CDR3 loop: CASSNPLAGVGTDTQYF. The DNA for the CDR3 is TGTGCCAGTAGTAACCCCCTAGCGGGAGTTGGGACAGATACGCAGTATTTT. Complete variable domain (other parts from reference TRBV19 and TRBJ2-3): DGGITQSPKYLFRKEGQNVTLSCEQNLNHDAMYWYRQDPGQGLRLIYYSQIVNDFQKGDIAEGYSVSREKKESFPLTVTSAQKNPTAFYLCASSNPLAGVGTDTQYFGPGTRLTVL.

This clone was seen a single time. J is TRBJ2-5 and V is TRBV29-1, with 10 positions matching TRBD1. CDR1 is SQVTM, CDR2 ANQGSEA, per germline. J was trimmed by 2 bases and V by 5 bases; bases with no gene match: 5. This CDR3 region has 14 residues. The CDR3 sequence: CSVRPGQGQETQYF. CDR3 coding DNA: TGCAGCGTTCGGCCGGGACAGGGGCAAGAGACCCAGTACTTC.

This chain's CDR3 is CASSTRGDRNGYTF. The CDR3 bases are TGTGCCAGTAGTACGAGGGGGGACAGGAATGGCTACACCTTC. The J gene is TRBJ1-2, the V gene TRBV19, with 8 bases aligning to TRBD1. The CDR3 is 14 residues long. From germline, CDR1 is LNHDA and CDR2 SQIVND (reference sequence). V was pared by 4 bases and J by 6 bases, with 7 bases of the junction left unmatched. Full variable domain (missing parts from reference TRBV19 and TRBJ1-2): DGGITQSPKYLFRKEGQNVTLSCEQNLNHDAMYWYRQDPGQGLRLIYYSQIVNDFQKGDIAEGYSVSREKKESFPLTVTSAQKNPTAFYLCASSTRGDRNGYTFGSGTRLTVV.

CDR3 sequence: CASGWGRETQYF. The CDR3 DNA follows: TGTGCCAGCGGATGGGGGCGGGAGACCCAGTACTTC. The chain carries TRBV7-9 and TRBJ2-5, with D perhaps TRBD1 (6 bases). Germline values: CDR1 SEHNR, CDR2 FQNEAQ (reference sequence). This CDR3 is built from 12 residues. V was shortened by 8 bases and J by 5 bases, with 12 bases between the two germline ends.

The count of this clone is one. This chain uses TRBV5-1 with TRBJ1-2, with 11 bases lining up with TRBD1. The CDR3 spans 16 residues. Germline V gene lookup returns CDR1 SGHRS and CDR2 YFSETQ. The V gene end was trimmed by 4 bases and the J gene end by 5 bases; junction bases not matched to a gene: 10. The CDR3 bases are TGCGCCAGCAGCCAATCCGGGACAGGGGGGTTTTATGGCTACACCTTC. Translating gives CASSQSGTGGFYGYTF.

V is TRBV21-1 and J is TRBJ1-2; TRBD1 is the table's D call and was not checked against the DNA. TRBV21-1 is a pseudogene. This CDR3 region has 9 residues. The CDR3: CAKIRQGAF. CDR3 nucleotide sequence: TGTGCCAAAATAAGACAGGGGGCTTTC.

The J gene is TRBJ2-1, the V gene TRBV7-9, with 8 nucleotides matching TRBD2. Trimming removed 5 bases from V and 3 bases from J; junction bases left unmatched: 3. This CDR3 has 14 residues. In germline, CDR1 is SEHNR, CDR2 FQNEAQ (reference sequence). CDR3 loop: CASSLSGVYNEQFF. In DNA form, the CDR3 reads TGTGCCAGCAGCCTTAGCGGGGTCTACAATGAGCAGTTCTTC.

The V and J genes are TRBV6-6 and TRBJ1-5; maybe TRBD1 (6 bases). Trimming shortened V by 7 bases and J by 6 bases, and 10 bases separated the two germline ends. Germline V CDR1 and CDR2: MNHNY, SVGAGI (reference sequence). This CDR3 has 12 residues. The CDR3 reads CASKDSIQPQHF. In DNA, the CDR3 is TGTGCCAGCAAGGACAGTATTCAGCCCCAGCATTTT.

The chain has TRBV5-5 and TRBJ1-6, with 7 bases aligning to TRBD1. CDR1 SGHKS and CDR2 YYEKEE come from the germline V gene (reference sequence). Trimming took 3 bases from V and 6 from J; bases not matched to a gene: 6. This CDR3 is 15 amino acids long. The CDR3 reads CASSSSGTANSPLHF. CDR3 DNA: TGTGCCAGCAGCTCCTCCGGGACAGCTAATTCACCCCTCCACTTT.

The chain carries TRBV5-1 and TRBJ2-5; 11 bases fit TRBD2. CDR3 length equals 15 residues. CDR1 is SGHRS and CDR2 is YFSETQ in the germline V gene. Trimming cost V 3 bases and J 2 bases; bases outside gene matches: 3. CDR3 sequence reads: CASSSGTSGQETQYF. The CDR3 coding sequence is TGCGCCAGCAGCTCAGGGACTAGCGGACAAGAGACCCAGTACTTC.

The rearrangement links TRBV6-5 to TRBJ2-7; D is possibly TRBD1 (6 bases). Germline values: CDR1 MNHEY, CDR2 SVGAGI. The CDR3 extends over 16 amino acids. V was clipped by 4 bases and J by 1 base, with 17 bases between them. DNA for the CDR3: TGTGCCAGCAGTTTCCCGCAAAGGACAGATTCCTACGAGCAGTACTTC. It yields the protein CASSFPQRTDSYEQYF.

V usage is TRBV11-2 and J usage is TRBJ1-1; a possible D gene is TRBD1 (5 bases). Germline V gene sequence: CDR1 SGHAT, CDR2 FQNNGV. The CDR3 is made up of 15 amino acids. Trimming cost V 1 base and J 0 bases, with 9 bases left between them. Here the CDR3 reads CASSLGRGLNTEAFF. As DNA, the CDR3 is TGTGCCAGCAGCTTAGGGCGGGGGTTGAACACTGAAGCTTTCTTT.

V and J are TRBV19 and TRBJ2-2; possible D gene TRBD2, 7 bases. CDR1 and CDR2 from the germline V gene are LNHDA and SQIVND (reference sequence). The CDR3 runs to 15 residues. The ends were cut back, 5 bases at V and 7 bases at J, with 17 bases in the middle. CDR3 amino acids: CASSPQPRGGGELFF. For the CDR3, the DNA is TGTGCCAGTAGTCCCCAACCGAGGGGGGGCGGGGAGCTGTTTTTT.

The sample holds a few counts of this clone. The chain recombines TRBV11-2 with TRBJ1-5; TRBD1 might be the D (6 bases). The ends were cut back, 1 base at V and 7 bases at J, with 14 bases in the middle. The CDR3 runs to 15 residues. Germline V CDR1 and CDR2: SGHAT, FQNNGV. The DNA for the CDR3 is TGTGCCAGCAGCTTAGGGACAGAAGGATACCAGCCCCAGCATTTT. It yields the protein CASSLGTEGYQPQHF.

This clone was counted once. The V and J genes are TRBV5-1 and TRBJ2-4, with 16 bases that match TRBD2. The germline gives CDR1 SGHRS, CDR2 YFSETQ. CDR3 length: 18 residues. Trimming took 4 bases from V and 5 from J; bases not matched to a gene: 9. The CDR3 loop is CASSAGLAGGSLQNIQYF. In DNA, the CDR3 is TGCGCCAGCAGCGCGGGACTAGCGGGAGGGTCACTACAAAACATTCAGTACTTC.

The chain combines TRBV10-3 with TRBJ1-1, with 8 bases lining up with TRBD1. After removal of 6 bases from V and 7 bases from J, the junction contained 7 bases not matched to a gene. The germline CDR1 and CDR2 sequences are ENHRY and SYGVKD. This CDR3 has 13 amino acids. In nucleotides, the CDR3 is TGTGCCATCAGGATCGGACAGGGCGATGAAGCTTTCTTT. It encodes CAIRIGQGDEAFF.

This clone has a handful of counts. Other DNA sequences in the sample encode the same CDR3. The chain carries TRBV27 and TRBJ1-1; TRBD1 might be the D (6 bases). The germline gives CDR1 MNHEY, CDR2 SMNVEV (reference sequence). V lost 4 bases and J lost 1, with 10 bases in between. The CDR3 has 14 residues. The CDR3 DNA reads TGTGCCAGCAGTTCCCGGGACACGAACACTGAAGCTTTCTTT. Translated: CASSSRDTNTEAFF.

The V and J genes are TRBV10-3 and TRBJ2-7, with 8 bases matching TRBD2. The CDR3 runs 15 residues. CDR1 is ENHRY, CDR2 SYGVKD, per germline. Losses at the gene ends were 6 bases for V and 2 bases for J; bases not matched to a gene: 9. CDR3 nucleotide sequence: TGTGCCATCAGGGACACTACTAGCGGTACCTACGAGCAGTACTTC. Translation gives CAIRDTTSGTYEQYF.

The chain couples TRBV30 to TRBJ1-2; the D gene is possibly TRBD1 (6 bases). This CDR3 spans 15 amino acids. Germline CDR1 GTSNPN, CDR2 SVGIG (reference sequence). With 4 bases removed from V and 2 bases from J, the gap between germline ends came to 17 bases. CDR3 sequence reads: CAWISYRARNYGYTF. For the CDR3, the DNA is TGTGCCTGGATATCCTACAGGGCGAGGAACTATGGCTACACCTTC.

The J gene is TRBJ2-6, the V gene TRBV6-1, with a possible D match to TRBD1 (5 bases). There are 16 residues in the CDR3. With 3 bases removed from V and 0 bases from J, the gap between germline ends came to 9 bases. Germline values: CDR1 MNHNS, CDR2 SASEGT. The CDR3 nucleotides are TGTGCCAGCAGTGACCCTGACAGCTCTGGGGCCAACGTCCTGACTTTC. This codes for CASSDPDSSGANVLTF.

The genes are TRBV13 and TRBJ1-1; D is perhaps TRBD1 (6 bases). The germline V gene has CDR1 PRHDT and CDR2 FYEKMQ (reference sequence). The CDR3 length is 16 residues. The V end lost 0 bases, the J end lost 4 bases, and 15 bases lay between the germline ends. CDR3 sequence (DNA): TGTGCCAGCAGCTTAGGCCATGGGGGCTTGGGCACTGAAGCTTTCTTT. Amino acid sequence: CASSLGHGGLGTEAFF.

The CDR3, as DNA: TGTGCCAGCAGTGAAGTGGACTCCGGTGAGCAGTTCTTC. Amino acid sequence: CASSEVDSGEQFF. V and J are TRBV25-1 and TRBJ2-1; the D gene is possibly TRBD2 (5 bases). CDR1 and CDR2 from the germline V gene are MGHDK and SYGVNS. The CDR3 covers 13 residues. Trimming left V 2 bases short and J 9 bases short, with 11 bases between.

The V call is TRBV7-9, the J call TRBJ2-3; 7 bases agree with TRBD1. After removal of 5 bases from V and 4 bases from J, the junction contained 12 bases not matched to a gene. The CDR3 contains 16 residues. The germline CDR1 and CDR2 sequences are SEHNR and FQNEAQ (reference sequence). The CDR3 nucleotides are TGTGCCAGCAGCCCAGGGGGTAACGTCGGGGCAGATACGCAGTATTTT. Translation: CASSPGGNVGADTQYF.

The chain combines TRBV11-2 with TRBJ1-2; D not certain. Germline V gives CDR1 SGHAT, CDR2 FQNNGV. Trimming removed 1 base from V and 6 bases from J, with 9 bases in between. The CDR3 extends over 13 amino acids. The CDR3 DNA sequence: TGTGCCAGCAGCTTAGTGGTGTACAATGGCTACACCTTC. Protein sequence: CASSLVVYNGYTF.

The V call is TRBV6-1, the J call TRBJ2-3; the match to TRBD2 covers 10 bases. After removal of 2 bases from V and 8 bases from J, the junction contained 10 bases not matched to a gene. In germline, CDR1 is MNHNS, CDR2 SASEGT. The CDR3 covers 16 residues. As DNA, the CDR3 is TGTGCCAGCAGTGAAAGTAAAGCGGGGGGGCGCGGTACGCAGTATTTT. The encoded protein is CASSESKAGGRGTQYF.

This clone was seen only a few times. This sequence joins TRBV9 and TRBJ1-4, with 7 positions matching TRBD1. Germline V lookup: CDR1 SGDLS, CDR2 YYNGEE. With V trimmed by 4 bases and J by 8 bases, 8 bases remained unmatched. The CDR3 has 14 residues. CDR3 in amino acids: CASSRQGGDEKLFF. In DNA, the CDR3 is TGTGCCAGCAGCCGACAGGGAGGAGACGAAAAACTGTTTTTT.

J is TRBJ1-4 and V is TRBV28, with D possibly being TRBD1 (5 bases). V was pared by 5 bases and J by 4 bases, with 17 bases between. The CDR3 spans 16 residues. Germline V gene lookup returns CDR1 MDHEN and CDR2 SYDVKM. DNA of the CDR3: TGTGCCAGCAGTCCACCCTCCGGGAGGGGTAATGAAAAACTGTTTTTT. This sequence encodes CASSPPSGRGNEKLFF. Combining the CDR3 with reference TRBV28 and TRBJ1-4 gives the whole variable domain DVKVTQSSRYLVKRTGEKVFLECVQDMDHENMFWYRQDPGLGLRLIYFSYDVKMKEKGDIPEGYSVSREKKERFSLILESASTNQTSMYLCASSPPSGRGNEKLFFGSGTQLSVL.